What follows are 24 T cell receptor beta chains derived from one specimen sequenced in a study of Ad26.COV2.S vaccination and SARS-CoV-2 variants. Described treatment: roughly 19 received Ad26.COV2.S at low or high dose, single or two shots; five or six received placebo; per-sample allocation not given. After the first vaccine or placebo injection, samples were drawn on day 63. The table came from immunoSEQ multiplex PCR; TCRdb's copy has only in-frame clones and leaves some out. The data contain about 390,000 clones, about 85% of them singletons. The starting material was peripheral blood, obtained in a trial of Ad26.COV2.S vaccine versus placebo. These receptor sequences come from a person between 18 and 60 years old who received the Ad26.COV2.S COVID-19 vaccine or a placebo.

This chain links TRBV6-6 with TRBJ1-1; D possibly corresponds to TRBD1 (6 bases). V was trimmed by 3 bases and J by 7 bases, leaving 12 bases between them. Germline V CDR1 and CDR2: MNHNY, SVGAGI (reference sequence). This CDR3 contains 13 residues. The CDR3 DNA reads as TGTGCCAGCAGTTATAACAGGGAAAATGAAGCTTTCTTT. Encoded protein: CASSYNRENEAFF.

The DNA of the CDR3 is TGTGCCAGCTCACCAGGCGGAGACTCTGGAAACACCATATATTTT. Translated, it gives CASSPGGDSGNTIYF. V and J are TRBV18 and TRBJ1-3; D remains unclear. The germline V gene encodes CDR1 KGHSH and CDR2 LQKENI. Trimming took 2 bases from V and 0 from J, leaving 8 bases between them. The CDR3 length is 15 residues.

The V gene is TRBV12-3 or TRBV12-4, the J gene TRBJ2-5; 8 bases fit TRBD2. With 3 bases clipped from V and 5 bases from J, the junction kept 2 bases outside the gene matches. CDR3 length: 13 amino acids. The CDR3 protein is CASSFSGAETQYF. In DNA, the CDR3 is TGTGCCAGCAGTTTTAGCGGGGCGGAGACCCAGTACTTC.

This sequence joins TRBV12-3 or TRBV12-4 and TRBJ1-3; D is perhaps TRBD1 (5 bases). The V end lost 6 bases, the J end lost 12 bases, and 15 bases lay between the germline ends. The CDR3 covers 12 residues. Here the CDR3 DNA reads TGTGCCAGCAGCCGGACATCGGCCAGCATATATTTT. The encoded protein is CASSRTSASIYF.

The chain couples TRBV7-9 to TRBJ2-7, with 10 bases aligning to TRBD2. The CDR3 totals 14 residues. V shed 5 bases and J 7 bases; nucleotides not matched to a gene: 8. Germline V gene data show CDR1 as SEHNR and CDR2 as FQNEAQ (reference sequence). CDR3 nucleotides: TGTGCCAGCAGCCCGGGGGGACTAGCGCGTGAGCAGTACTTC. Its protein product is CASSPGGLAREQYF.

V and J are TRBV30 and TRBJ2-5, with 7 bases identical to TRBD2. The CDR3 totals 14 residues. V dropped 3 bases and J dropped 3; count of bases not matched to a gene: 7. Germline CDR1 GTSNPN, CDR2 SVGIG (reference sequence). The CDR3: CAWSPPAGEETQYF. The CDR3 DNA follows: TGTGCCTGGAGCCCCCCTGCGGGGGAAGAGACCCAGTACTTC.

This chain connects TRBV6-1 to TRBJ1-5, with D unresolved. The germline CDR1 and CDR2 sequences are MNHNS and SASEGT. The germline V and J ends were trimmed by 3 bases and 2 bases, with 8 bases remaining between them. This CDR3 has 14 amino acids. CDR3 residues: CASSEMVGNQPQHF. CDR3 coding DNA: TGTGCCAGCAGTGAGATGGTTGGCAATCAGCCCCAGCATTTT.

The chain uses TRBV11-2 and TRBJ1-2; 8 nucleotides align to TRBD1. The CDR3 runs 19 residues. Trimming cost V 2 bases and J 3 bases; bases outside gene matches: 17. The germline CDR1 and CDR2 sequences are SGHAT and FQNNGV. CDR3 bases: TGTGCCAGCAGCTTAACTTGGGGGTTTGGACAGGGCGGTGACTATGGCTACACCTTC. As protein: CASSLTWGFGQGGDYGYTF.

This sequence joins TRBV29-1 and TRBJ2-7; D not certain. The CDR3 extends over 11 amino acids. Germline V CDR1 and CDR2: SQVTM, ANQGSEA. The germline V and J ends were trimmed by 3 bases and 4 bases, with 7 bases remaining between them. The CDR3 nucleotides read TGCAGCGTTGAGTTGGCTTACGAGCAGTACTTC. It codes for CSVELAYEQYF.

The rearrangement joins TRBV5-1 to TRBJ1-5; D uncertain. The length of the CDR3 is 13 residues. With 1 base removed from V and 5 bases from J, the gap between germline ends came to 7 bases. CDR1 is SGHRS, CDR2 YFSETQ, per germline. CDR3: CASSLSGDQPQHF. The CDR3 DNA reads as TGCGCCAGCAGCTTGTCCGGGGATCAGCCCCAGCATTTT.

CDR3 amino acids: CASSPVNRGRDTEAFF. The CDR3, as DNA: TGTGCCAGCAGTCCCGTTAACAGGGGGAGGGACACTGAAGCTTTCTTT. The chain recombines TRBV7-9 with TRBJ1-1; TRBD1 agrees at 8 bases. Germline V gene sequence: CDR1 SEHNR, CDR2 FQNEAQ (reference sequence). Trimming took 6 bases from V and 3 from J; bases not matched to a gene: 12. The CDR3 spans 16 residues.

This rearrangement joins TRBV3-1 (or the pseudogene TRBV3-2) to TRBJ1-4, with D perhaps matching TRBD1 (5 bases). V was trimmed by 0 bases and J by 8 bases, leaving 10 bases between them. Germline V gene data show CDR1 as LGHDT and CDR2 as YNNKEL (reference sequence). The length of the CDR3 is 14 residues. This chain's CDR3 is CASSQDWRDEKLFF. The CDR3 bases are TGTGCCAGCAGCCAAGATTGGCGGGACGAAAAACTGTTTTTT.

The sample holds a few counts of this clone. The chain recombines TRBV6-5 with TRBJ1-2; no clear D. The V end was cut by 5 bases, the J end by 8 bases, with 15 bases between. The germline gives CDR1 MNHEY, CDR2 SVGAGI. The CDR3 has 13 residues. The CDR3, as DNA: TGTGCCAGCAGTCCGGGTCCCCGATGGGGCTACACCTTC. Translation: CASSPGPRWGYTF.

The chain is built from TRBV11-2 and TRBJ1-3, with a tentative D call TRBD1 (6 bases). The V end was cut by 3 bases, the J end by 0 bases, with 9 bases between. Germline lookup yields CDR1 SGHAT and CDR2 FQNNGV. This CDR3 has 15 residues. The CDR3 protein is CASSLGASSGNTIYF. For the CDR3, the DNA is TGTGCCAGCAGCTTGGGGGCGAGCTCTGGAAACACCATATATTTT.

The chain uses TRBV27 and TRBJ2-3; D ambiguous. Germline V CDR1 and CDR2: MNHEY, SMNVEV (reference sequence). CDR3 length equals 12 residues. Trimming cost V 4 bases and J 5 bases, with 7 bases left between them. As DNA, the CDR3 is TGTGCCAGCAGTTCTAGGATAGATACGCAGTATTTT. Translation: CASSSRIDTQYF.

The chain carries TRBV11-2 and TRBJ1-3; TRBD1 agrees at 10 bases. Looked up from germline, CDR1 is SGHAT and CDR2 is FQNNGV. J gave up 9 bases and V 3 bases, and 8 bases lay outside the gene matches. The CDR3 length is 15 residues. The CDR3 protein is CASSFTGQGIGTIYF. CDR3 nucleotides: TGTGCCAGCAGCTTCACGGGACAGGGGATCGGCACCATATATTTT.

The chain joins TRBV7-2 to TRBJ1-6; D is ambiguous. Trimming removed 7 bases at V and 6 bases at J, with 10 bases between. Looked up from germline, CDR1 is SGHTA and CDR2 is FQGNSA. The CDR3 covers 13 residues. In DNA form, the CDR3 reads TGTGCCAGCACCTCGAACAGTAATTCACCCCTCCACTTT. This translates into CASTSNSNSPLHF.

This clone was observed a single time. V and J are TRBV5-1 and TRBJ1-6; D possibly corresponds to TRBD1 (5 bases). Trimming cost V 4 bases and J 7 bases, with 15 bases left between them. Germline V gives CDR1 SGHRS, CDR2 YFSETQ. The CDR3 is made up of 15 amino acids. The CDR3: CASSDPGGRNSPLHF. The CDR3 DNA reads TGCGCCAGCAGCGACCCCGGGGGAAGGAATTCACCCCTCCACTTT. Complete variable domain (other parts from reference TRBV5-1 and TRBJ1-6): KAGVTQTPRYLIKTRGQQVTLSCSPISGHRSVSWYQQTPGQGLQFLFEYFSETQRNKGNFPGRFSGRQFSNSRSEMNVSTLELGDSALYLCASSDPGGRNSPLHFGNGTRLTVT.

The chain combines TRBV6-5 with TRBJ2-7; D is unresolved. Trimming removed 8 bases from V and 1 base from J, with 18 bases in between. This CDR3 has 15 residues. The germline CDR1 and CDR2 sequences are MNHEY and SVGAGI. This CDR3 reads CASGSTRGISYEQYF. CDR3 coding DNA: TGTGCCAGCGGCTCAACGCGTGGGATTTCCTACGAGCAGTACTTC.

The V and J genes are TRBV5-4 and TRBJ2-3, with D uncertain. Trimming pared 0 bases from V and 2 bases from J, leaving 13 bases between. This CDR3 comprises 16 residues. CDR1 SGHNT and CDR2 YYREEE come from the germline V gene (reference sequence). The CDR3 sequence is CASSLGDNPSTDTQYF. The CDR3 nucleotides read TGTGCCAGCAGCTTGGGAGACAACCCATCCACAGATACGCAGTATTTT.

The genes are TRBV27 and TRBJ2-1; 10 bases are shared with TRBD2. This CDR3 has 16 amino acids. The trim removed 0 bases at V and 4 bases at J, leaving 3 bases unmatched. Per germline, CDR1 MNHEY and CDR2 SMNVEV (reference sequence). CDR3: CASSLSRLAGYNEQFF. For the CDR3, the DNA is TGTGCCAGCAGTTTATCGAGACTAGCGGGTTACAATGAGCAGTTCTTC.

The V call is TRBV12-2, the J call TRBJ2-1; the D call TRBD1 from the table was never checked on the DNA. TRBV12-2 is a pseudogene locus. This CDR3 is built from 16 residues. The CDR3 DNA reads TGTGCAAGTCGCTTAGTCCGGGACAGGGACTACAATGAGCAGTTCTTC. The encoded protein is CASRLVRDRDYNEQFF.

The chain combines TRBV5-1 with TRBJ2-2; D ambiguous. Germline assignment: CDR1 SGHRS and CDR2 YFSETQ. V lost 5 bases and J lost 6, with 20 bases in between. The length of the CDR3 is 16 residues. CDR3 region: CASSLSFETASGELFF. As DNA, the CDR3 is TGCGCCAGCAGTCTTAGCTTTGAGACGGCCTCCGGGGAGCTGTTTTTT.

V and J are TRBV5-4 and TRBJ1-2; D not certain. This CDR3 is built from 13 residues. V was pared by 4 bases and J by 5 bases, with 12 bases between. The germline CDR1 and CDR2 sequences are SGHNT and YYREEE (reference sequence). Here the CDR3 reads CASSMDGRYGYTF. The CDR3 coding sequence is TGTGCCAGCAGCATGGACGGAAGATATGGCTACACCTTC.